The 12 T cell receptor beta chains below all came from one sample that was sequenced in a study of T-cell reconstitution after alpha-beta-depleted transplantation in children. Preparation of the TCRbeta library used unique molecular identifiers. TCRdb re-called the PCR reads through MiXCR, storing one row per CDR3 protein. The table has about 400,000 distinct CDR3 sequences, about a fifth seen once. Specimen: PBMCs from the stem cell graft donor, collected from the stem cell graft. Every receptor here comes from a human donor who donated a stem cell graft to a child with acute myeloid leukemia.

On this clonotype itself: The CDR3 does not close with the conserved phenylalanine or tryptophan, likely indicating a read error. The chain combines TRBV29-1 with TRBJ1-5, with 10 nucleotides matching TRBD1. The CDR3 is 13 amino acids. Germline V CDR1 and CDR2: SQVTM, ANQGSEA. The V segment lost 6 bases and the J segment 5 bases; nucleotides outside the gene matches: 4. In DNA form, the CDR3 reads TGCAGCGTAAGACAGGGGGCGGATCAGCCCCAGCATTGT. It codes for CSVRQGADQPQHC.

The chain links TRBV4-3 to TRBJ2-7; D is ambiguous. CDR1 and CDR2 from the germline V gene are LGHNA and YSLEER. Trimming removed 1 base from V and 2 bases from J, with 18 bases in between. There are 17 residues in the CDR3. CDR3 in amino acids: CASSQVAYDRPTYEQYF. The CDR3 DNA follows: TGCGCCAGCAGCCAAGTCGCTTACGACCGACCCACCTACGAGCAGTACTTC.

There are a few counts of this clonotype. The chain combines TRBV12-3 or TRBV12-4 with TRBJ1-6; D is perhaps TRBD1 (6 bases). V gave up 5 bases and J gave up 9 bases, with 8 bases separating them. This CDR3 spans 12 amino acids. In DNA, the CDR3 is TGTGCCAGCAGTCCAGGGGTTTCACCCCTCCACTTT. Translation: CASSPGVSPLHF.

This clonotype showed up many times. CDR3 region: CSAPSQVAGDRQYF. CDR3 nucleotides: TGCAGTGCTCCGTCACAAGTGGCGGGAGACCGTCAGTATTTT. The genes are TRBV20-1 and TRBJ2-3, with 7 bases lining up with TRBD2. CDR1 and CDR2 from the germline V gene are DFQATT and SNEGSKA (reference sequence). The CDR3 runs to 14 residues. J lost 12 bases, V lost 5 bases, and 17 bases had no gene match.

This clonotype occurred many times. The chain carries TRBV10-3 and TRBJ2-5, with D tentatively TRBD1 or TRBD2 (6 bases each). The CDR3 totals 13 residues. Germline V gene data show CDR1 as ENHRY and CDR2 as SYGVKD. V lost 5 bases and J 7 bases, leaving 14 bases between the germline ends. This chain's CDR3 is CAISTGDTGTQYF. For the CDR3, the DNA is TGTGCCATCAGTACGGGGGACACAGGGACCCAGTACTTC.

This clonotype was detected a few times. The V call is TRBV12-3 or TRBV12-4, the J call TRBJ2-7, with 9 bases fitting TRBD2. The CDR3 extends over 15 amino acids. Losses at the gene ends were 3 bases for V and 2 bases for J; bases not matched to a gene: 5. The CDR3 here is CASSFSGGRAYEQYF. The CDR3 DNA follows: TGTGCCAGCAGTTTTTCTGGCGGGAGGGCCTACGAGCAGTACTTC.

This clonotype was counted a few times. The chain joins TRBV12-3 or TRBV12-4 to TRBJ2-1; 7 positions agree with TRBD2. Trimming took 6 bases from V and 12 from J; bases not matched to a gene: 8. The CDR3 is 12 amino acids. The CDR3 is CASSVGGTLQFF. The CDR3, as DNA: TGTGCCAGCAGCGTGGGGGGGACCTTGCAGTTCTTC.

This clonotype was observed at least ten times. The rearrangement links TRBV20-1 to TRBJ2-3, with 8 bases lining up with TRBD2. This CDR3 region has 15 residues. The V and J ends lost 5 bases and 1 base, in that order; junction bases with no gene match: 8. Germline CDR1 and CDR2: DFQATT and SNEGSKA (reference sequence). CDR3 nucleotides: TGCAGTGCTCTAAATAGCGGGGCCCGCACAGATACGCAGTATTTT. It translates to CSALNSGARTDTQYF.

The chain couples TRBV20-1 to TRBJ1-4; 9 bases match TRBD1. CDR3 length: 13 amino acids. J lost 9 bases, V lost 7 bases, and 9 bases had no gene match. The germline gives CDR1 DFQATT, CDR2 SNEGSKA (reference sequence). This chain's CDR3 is CSVVRDREKKLFF. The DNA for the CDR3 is TGCAGTGTCGTCCGGGACAGGGAAAAAAAACTGTTTTTT.

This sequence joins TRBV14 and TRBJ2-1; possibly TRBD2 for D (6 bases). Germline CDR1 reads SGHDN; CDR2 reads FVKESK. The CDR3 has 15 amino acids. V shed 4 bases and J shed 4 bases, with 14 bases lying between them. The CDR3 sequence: CASSRGRDGYNEQFF. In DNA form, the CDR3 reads TGTGCCAGCAGCCGAGGGCGGGACGGATACAATGAGCAGTTCTTC. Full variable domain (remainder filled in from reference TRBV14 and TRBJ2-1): EAGVTQFPSHSVIEKGQTVTLRCDPISGHDNLYWYRRVMGKEIKFLLHFVKESKQDESGMPNNRFLAERTGGTYSTLKVQPAELEDSGVYFCASSRGRDGYNEQFFGPGTRLTVL.

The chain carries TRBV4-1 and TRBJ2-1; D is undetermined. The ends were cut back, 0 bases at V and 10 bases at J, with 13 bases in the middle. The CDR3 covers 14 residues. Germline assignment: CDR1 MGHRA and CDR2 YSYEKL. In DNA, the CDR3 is TGCGCCAGCAGCCAAGATTGGCCCACATACGAGCAGTTCTTC. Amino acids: CASSQDWPTYEQFF.

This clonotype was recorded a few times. CDR3 in amino acids: CASSKTSAVDEQFF. CDR3 nucleotide sequence: TGTGCCAGCAGTAAGACTAGCGCTGTCGATGAGCAGTTCTTC. The V and J genes are TRBV2 and TRBJ2-1; 8 nucleotides line up with TRBD2. Losses at the gene ends were 5 bases for V and 8 bases for J; bases not matched to a gene: 8. Germline V CDR1 and CDR2: SNHLY, FYNNEI. The CDR3 is 14 residues long.